A single sample gave rise to the 10 T cell receptor beta chains below, sequenced in a study of blood T cell repertoires in COVID-19. Sequencing used immunoSEQ multiplex PCR; TCRdb keeps in-frame clones, though not all of them. The sample has some 350,000 clones, 90% seen once. Source material: peripheral blood. Source of these receptors: a young man with active or convalescent COVID-19.

The J gene is TRBJ2-7, the V gene TRBV27, with TRBD2 identical over 7 bases. Germline trimming cut 4 bases from V and 4 bases from J; bases unmatched to any gene: 7. Germline V CDR1 and CDR2: MNHEY, SMNVEV (reference sequence). This CDR3 region has 14 residues. The DNA for the CDR3 is TGTGCCAGCAGTTGGGGGGGGAGAGCGTACGAGCAGTACTTC. The encoded protein is CASSWGGRAYEQYF.

A single count supports this clone. The gene calls are TRBV7-2 and TRBJ1-3; D unclear. This CDR3 has 15 residues. Trimming shortened V by 5 bases and J by 2 bases, and 13 bases separated the two germline ends. Per the germline V gene, CDR1 is SGHTA and CDR2 is FQGNSA. The CDR3: CASSPQFKAGNTIYF. The CDR3 DNA reads as TGTGCCAGCAGCCCACAGTTTAAAGCTGGAAACACCATATATTTT.

The gene calls are TRBV3-1 (or the pseudogene TRBV3-2) and TRBJ1-2; 8 nucleotides line up with TRBD1. The ends lost 5 bases at V and 8 bases at J; junction bases unmatched: 22. This CDR3 is 18 amino acids long. Per germline, CDR1 LGHDT and CDR2 YNNKEL (reference sequence). CDR3 region: CASSSYSPGQAGLGGYTF. CDR3 nucleotide sequence: TGTGCCAGCAGCTCCTACTCACCGGGACAGGCGGGCCTTGGGGGCTACACCTTC.

This chain's CDR3 is CASSFGQGNYGYTF. CDR3 nucleotides: TGTGCCAGCAGCTTCGGACAGGGCAACTATGGCTACACCTTC. V usage is TRBV5-5 and J usage is TRBJ1-2, with 8 bases matching TRBD1. V was pared by 2 bases and J by 2 bases, with 2 bases of the junction left unmatched. CDR3 length equals 14 residues. The V gene's germline CDR1 is SGHKS and CDR2 YYEKEE (reference sequence).

This chain connects TRBV25-1 to TRBJ1-5; D is uncertain. This CDR3 region has 13 residues. V lost 2 bases and J lost 5, with 7 bases in between. Per the germline V gene, CDR1 is MGHDK and CDR2 is SYGVNS. The CDR3 loop reads CASSETRDQPQHF. Here the CDR3 DNA reads TGTGCCAGCAGTGAAACCCGCGATCAGCCCCAGCATTTT.

The chain links TRBV6-5 to TRBJ1-1; the D is unclear. Trimming left V 5 bases short and J 3 bases short, with 4 bases between. The CDR3 consists of 11 residues. The V gene's germline CDR1 is MNHEY and CDR2 SVGAGI. The DNA of the CDR3 is TGTGCCAGCAGTCGGGACACTGAAGCTTTCTTT. Its translation: CASSRDTEAFF.

The chain employs TRBV27 and TRBJ1-1, with TRBD1 identical over 12 bases. Germline assignment: CDR1 MNHEY and CDR2 SMNVEV (reference sequence). This CDR3 comprises 16 residues. Germline trimming cut 6 bases from V and 0 bases from J; bases unmatched to any gene: 5. For the CDR3, the DNA is TGTGCCAGCAGAGGGGACAGGGGGCGGATGAACACTGAAGCTTTCTTT. It encodes CASRGDRGRMNTEAFF.

This clone was seen more than once but under ten times. CDR3 nucleotide sequence: TGTGCCAGCAGTTACTCATCACAGAACTCTGGAAACACCATATATTTT. This sequence encodes CASSYSSQNSGNTIYF. V and J are TRBV6-6 and TRBJ1-3, with unresolved D. Trimming took 0 bases from V and 0 from J, leaving 9 bases between them. CDR1 is MNHNY and CDR2 is SVGAGI in the germline V gene (reference sequence). The CDR3 length is 16 residues.

The chain has TRBV5-1 and TRBJ2-7; D gene unclear. Germline CDR1 reads SGHRS; CDR2 reads YFSETQ. Trimming pared 0 bases from V and 5 bases from J, leaving 12 bases between. The CDR3 spans 14 residues. The CDR3 nucleotides are TGCGCCAGCAGCTTGGGTACGGGTAGCAACGAGCAGTACTTC. This encodes CASSLGTGSNEQYF.

The V and J genes are TRBV7-9 and TRBJ1-5; 8 nucleotides agree with TRBD1. The CDR3 has 17 residues. CDR1 and CDR2 from the germline V gene are SEHNR and FQNEAQ (reference sequence). With V trimmed by 4 bases and J by 0 bases, 8 bases remained unmatched. The CDR3 loop reads CASSSGTGPFSNQPQHF. As DNA, the CDR3 is TGTGCCAGCAGCTCGGGGACAGGCCCTTTTAGCAATCAGCCCCAGCATTTT.